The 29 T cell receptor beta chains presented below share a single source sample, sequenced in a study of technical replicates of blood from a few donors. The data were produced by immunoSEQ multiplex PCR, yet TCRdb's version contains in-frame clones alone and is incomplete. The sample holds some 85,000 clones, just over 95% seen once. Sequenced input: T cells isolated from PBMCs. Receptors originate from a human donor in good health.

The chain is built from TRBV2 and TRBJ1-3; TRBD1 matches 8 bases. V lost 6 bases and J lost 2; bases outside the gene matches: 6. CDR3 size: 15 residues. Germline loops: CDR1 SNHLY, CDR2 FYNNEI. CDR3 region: CASRGDRGPGNTIYF. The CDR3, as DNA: TGTGCCAGCAGGGGAGACAGGGGCCCTGGAAACACCATATATTTT.

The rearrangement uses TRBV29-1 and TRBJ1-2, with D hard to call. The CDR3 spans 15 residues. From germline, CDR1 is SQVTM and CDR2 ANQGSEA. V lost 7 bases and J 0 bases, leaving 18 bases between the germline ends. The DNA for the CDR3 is TGCAGCGCCACACCCAAGGAGGCTCCTAACTATGGCTACACCTTC. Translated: CSATPKEAPNYGYTF.

In DNA, the CDR3 is TGTGCCAGCAGCCAAGACCAAGCGGGAGGACCAGATACGCAGTATTTT. Translating gives CASSQDQAGGPDTQYF. The chain couples TRBV4-2 to TRBJ2-3, with TRBD2 matching over 9 bases. The CDR3 is made up of 16 amino acids. J lost 4 bases, V lost 0 bases, and 5 bases had no gene match. The germline gives CDR1 LGHNA, CDR2 YNFKEQ.

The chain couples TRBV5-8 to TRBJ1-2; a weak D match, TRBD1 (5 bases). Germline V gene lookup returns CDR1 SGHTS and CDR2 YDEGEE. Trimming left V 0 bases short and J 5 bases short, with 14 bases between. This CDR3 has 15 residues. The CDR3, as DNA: TGTGCCAGCAGCTTGGGACAGTTTCTTGTGTATGGCTACACCTTC. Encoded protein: CASSLGQFLVYGYTF.

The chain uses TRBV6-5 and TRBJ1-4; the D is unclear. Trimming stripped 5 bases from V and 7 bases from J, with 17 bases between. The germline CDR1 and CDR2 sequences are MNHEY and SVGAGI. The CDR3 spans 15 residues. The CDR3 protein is CASSLTPTPGEKLFF. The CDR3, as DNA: TGTGCCAGCAGTCTAACTCCTACCCCTGGTGAAAAACTGTTTTTT.

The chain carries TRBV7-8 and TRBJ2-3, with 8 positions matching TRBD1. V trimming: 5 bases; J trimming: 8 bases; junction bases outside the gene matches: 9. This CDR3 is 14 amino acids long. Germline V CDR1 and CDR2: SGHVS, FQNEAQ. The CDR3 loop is CASSPGQGATTQYF. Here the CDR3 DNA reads TGTGCCAGCAGCCCAGGACAGGGAGCTACTACGCAGTATTTT.

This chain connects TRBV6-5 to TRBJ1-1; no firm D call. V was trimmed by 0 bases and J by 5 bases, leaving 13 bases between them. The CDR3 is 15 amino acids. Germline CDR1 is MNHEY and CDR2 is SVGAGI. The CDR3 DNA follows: TGTGCCAGCAGTTACTCGAATCTGCAGGCGACTGAAGCTTTCTTT. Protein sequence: CASSYSNLQATEAFF.

CDR3 DNA: TGTGCCAGCAGTGCATCAGGGGCAAACACCATATATTTT. This sequence encodes CASSASGANTIYF. The rearrangement joins TRBV25-1 to TRBJ1-3; TRBD1 is a possible D gene (6 bases). This CDR3 comprises 13 residues. Germline CDR1 and CDR2: MGHDK and SYGVNS. V shed 4 bases and J shed 6 bases, with 10 bases lying between them.

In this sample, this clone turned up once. The CDR3 sequence: CSVEPGQGVWETQYF. The CDR3 DNA sequence: TGCAGCGTTGAACCGGGACAGGGGGTATGGGAGACCCAGTACTTC. V usage is TRBV29-1 and J usage is TRBJ2-5; 11 bases fit TRBD1. The junction had 7 bases not matched to a gene; V was cut back by 2 bases and J by 5 bases. CDR1 and CDR2 (germline): SQVTM, ANQGSEA. This CDR3 has 15 amino acids.

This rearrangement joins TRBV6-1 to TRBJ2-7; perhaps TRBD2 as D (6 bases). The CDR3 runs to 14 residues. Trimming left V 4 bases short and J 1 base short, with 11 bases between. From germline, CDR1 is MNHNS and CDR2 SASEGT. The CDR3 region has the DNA TGTGCCAGCAGTGGGACTACCCCTTCCTACGAGCAGTACTTC. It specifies CASSGTTPSYEQYF.

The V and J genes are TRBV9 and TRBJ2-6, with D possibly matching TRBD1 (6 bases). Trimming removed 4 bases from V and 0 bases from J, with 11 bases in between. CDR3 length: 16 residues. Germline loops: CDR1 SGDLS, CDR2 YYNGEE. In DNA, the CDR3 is TGTGCCAGCAGCTCGAACAGGGTCTCTGGGGCCAACGTCCTGACTTTC. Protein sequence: CASSSNRVSGANVLTF.

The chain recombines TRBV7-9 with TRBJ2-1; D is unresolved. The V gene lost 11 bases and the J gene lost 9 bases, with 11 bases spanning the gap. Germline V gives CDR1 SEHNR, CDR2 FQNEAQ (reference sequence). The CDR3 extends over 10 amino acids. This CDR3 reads CAFHSGEQFF. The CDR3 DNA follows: TGTGCCTTCCACTCTGGTGAGCAGTTCTTC.

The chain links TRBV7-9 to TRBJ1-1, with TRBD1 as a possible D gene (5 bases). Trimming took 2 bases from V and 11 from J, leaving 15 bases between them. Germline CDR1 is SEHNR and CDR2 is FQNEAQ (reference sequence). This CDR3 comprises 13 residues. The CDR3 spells CASSLQGPEGAFF. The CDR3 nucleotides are TGTGCCAGCAGCTTACAAGGCCCGGAGGGGGCTTTCTTT.

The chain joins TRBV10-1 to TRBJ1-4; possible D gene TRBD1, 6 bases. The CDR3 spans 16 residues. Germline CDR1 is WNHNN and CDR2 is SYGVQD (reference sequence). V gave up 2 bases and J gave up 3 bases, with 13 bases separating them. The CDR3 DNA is TGCGCCAGCAGTGAGGGGCAGGGGATTCCTAATGAAAAACTGTTTTTT. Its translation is CASSEGQGIPNEKLFF.

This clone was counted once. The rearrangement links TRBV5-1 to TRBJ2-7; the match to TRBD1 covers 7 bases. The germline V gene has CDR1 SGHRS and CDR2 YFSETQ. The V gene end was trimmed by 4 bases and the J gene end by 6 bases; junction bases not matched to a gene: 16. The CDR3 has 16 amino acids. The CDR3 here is CASSPGQWGERAEQYF. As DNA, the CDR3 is TGCGCCAGCAGCCCGGGACAGTGGGGCGAAAGAGCCGAGCAGTACTTC.

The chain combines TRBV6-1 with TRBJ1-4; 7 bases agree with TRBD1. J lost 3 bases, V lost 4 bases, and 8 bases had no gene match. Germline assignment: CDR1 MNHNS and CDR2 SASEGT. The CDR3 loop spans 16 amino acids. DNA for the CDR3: TGTGCCAGCAGTGCCCTCGAGGGACAGTCTAATGAAAAACTGTTTTTT. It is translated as CASSALEGQSNEKLFF.

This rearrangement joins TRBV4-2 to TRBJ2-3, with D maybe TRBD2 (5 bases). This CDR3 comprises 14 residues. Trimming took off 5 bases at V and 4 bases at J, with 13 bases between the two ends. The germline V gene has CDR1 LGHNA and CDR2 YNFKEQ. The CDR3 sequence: CASSSGKAPDTQYF. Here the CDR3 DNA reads TGTGCCAGCAGCTCGGGGAAAGCCCCAGATACGCAGTATTTT.

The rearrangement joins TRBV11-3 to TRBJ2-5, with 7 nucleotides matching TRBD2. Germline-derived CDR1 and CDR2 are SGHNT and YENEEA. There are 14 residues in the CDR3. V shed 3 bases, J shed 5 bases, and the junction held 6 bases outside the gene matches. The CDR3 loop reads CASSLRREIETQYF. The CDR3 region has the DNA TGTGCCAGCAGCTTGAGGCGGGAGATTGAGACCCAGTACTTC.

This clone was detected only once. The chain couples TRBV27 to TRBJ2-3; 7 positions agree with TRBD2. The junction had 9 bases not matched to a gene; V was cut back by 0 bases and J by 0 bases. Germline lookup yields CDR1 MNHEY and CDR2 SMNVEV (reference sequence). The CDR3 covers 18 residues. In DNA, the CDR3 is TGTGCCAGCAGTTTATCGGACGAGTTGGGGGGGAGCACAGATACGCAGTATTTT. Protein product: CASSLSDELGGSTDTQYF.

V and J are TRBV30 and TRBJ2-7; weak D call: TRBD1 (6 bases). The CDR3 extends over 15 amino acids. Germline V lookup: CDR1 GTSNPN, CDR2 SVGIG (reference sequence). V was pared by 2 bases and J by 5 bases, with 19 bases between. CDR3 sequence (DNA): TGTGCCTGGAGTTCTGGCAGGGGTTTTTTCGACGAGCAGTACTTC. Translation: CAWSSGRGFFDEQYF.

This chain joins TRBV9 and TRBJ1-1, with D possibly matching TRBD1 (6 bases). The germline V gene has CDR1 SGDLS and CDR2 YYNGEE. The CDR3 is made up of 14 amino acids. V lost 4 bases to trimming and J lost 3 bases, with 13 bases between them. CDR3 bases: TGTGCCAGCAGCCCACAGGGCGGTGACACTGAAGCTTTCTTT. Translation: CASSPQGGDTEAFF.

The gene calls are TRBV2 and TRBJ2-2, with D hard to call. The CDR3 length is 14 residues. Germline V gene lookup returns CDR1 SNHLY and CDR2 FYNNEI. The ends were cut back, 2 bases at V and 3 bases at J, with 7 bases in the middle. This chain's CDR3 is CASSENGDTGELFF. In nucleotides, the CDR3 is TGTGCCAGCAGTGAAAATGGAGACACCGGGGAGCTGTTTTTT. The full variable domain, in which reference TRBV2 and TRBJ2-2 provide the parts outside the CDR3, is EPEVTQTPSHQVTQMGQEVILRCVPISNHLYFYWYRQILGQKVEFLVSFYNNEISEKSEIFDDQFSVERPDGSNFTLKIRSTKLEDSAMYFCASSENGDTGELFFGEGSRLTVL.

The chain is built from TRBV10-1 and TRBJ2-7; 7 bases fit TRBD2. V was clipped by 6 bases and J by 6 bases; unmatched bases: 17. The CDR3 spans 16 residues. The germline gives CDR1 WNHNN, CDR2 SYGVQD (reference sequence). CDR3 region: CASSESAAGSSTEQYF. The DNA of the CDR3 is TGCGCCAGCAGCGAATCCGCAGCGGGAAGTTCGACCGAGCAGTACTTC.

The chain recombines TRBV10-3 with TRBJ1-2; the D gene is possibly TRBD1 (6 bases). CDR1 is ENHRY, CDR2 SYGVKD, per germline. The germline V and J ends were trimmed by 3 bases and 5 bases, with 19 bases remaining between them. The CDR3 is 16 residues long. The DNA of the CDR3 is TGTGCCATCAGTGACCACCATCTGGGCAGGGGATATGGCTACACCTTC. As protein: CAISDHHLGRGYGYTF.

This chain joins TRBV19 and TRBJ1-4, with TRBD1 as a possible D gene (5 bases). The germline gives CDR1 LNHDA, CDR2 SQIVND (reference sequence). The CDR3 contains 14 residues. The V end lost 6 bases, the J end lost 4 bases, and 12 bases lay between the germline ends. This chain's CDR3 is CASSDRGGNEKLFF. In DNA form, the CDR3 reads TGTGCCAGTAGCGATCGGGGGGGTAATGAAAAACTGTTTTTT.

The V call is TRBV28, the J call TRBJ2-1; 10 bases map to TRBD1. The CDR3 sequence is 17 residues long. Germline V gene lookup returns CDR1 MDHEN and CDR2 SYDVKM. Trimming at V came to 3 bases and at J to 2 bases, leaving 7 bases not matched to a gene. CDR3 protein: CASSFWGQGWTYNEQFF. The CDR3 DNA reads TGTGCCAGCAGTTTTTGGGGACAGGGGTGGACCTACAATGAGCAGTTCTTC. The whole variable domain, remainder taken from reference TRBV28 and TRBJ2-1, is DVKVTQSSRYLVKRTGEKVFLECVQDMDHENMFWYRQDPGLGLRLIYFSYDVKMKEKGDIPEGYSVSREKKERFSLILESASTNQTSMYLCASSFWGQGWTYNEQFFGPGTRLTVL.

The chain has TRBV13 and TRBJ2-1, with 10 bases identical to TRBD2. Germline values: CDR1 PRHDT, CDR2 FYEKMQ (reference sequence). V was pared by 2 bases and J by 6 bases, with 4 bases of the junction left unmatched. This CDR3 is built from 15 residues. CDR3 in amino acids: CASSLIAGGSNEQFF. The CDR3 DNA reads TGTGCCAGCAGCTTAATAGCGGGAGGTTCCAATGAGCAGTTCTTC.

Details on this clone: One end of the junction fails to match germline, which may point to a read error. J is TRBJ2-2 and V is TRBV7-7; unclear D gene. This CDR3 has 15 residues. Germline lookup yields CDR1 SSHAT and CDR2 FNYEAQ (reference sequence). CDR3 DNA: TGTGCTAGCAGCTTAAGCCCTTTCGGGACCGGGGAGCTGTTTTTT. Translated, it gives CASSLSPFGTGELFF.

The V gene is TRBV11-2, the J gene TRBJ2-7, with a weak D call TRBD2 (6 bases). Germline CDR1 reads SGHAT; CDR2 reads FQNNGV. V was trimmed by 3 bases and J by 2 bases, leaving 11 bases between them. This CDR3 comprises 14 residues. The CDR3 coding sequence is TGTGCCAGCAGCTTGCATCCGGGGGCCTACGAGCAGTACTTC. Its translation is CASSLHPGAYEQYF.